This T cell receptor (beta chain) originates from a study of blood T cell repertoires in COVID-19. About the research overall: From the United States, Italy and Spain came samples of acute and convalescent COVID-19. The cDNA or gDNA used as material had been derived from T cells, B-cell-depleted T cells, or PBMCs.

Original handling: Estimation of nucleated cell counts was performed using reference gene primer amplification. Assay used: immunoSEQ multiplex PCR; TCRdb lists only in-frame clones, some missing. The D gene and trimming were derived from the DNA, and the V and J assignments and clone size from that table. Of roughly 250,000 clones listed, under 85% were seen once; the top ten hold around 3.6%. The CDR3 loop spans 15 amino acids. Germline V gene sequence: CDR1 LGHDT, CDR2 YNNKEL (reference sequence). Trimming at V came to 4 bases and at J to 2 bases, leaving 6 bases not matched to a gene. Sequenced: peripheral blood. The chain has TRBV3-1 (or the pseudogene TRBV3-2) and TRBJ2-7; 9 nucleotides match TRBD2. The source is a woman between 35 and 50 years old with active or convalescent COVID-19. The CDR3 loop is CASSPTSGPTYEQYF. The CDR3 DNA reads as TGTGCCAGCAGCCCGACTAGCGGACCGACCTACGAGCAGTACTTC.